The TCR beta chain under discussion was sequenced for a study of T cell responses to AZD1222 COVID-19 vaccine. Study observations and caveats: Sampling captured repertoires only after the peak T cell response. Receipt of two AZD1222 doses was followed by a rise in Spike-specific TCR breadth and depth. Clonal diversity was possibly underestimated; the donors were predominantly white British and more often female.

This clone turned up a few times. Its antigen is undetermined. Using immunoSEQ multiplex PCR, the repertoire was profiled, and TCRdb retains in-frame clones only, with some absent. The data contain around 87,000 clones, 75% to 90% of them singletons. The germline V gene encodes CDR1 MNHEY and CDR2 SMNVEV (reference sequence). Trimming removed 1 base from V and 8 bases from J, with 8 bases in between. The CDR3 is 12 amino acids. J is TRBJ1-2 and V is TRBV27, with a possible D match to TRBD1 (5 bases). This sample comprised peripheral blood, obtained 28 days after the second AZD1222 dose. The sequence derives from an adult who received the AZD1222 COVID-19 vaccine. CDR3 loop: CASSLFGDGYTF. DNA of the CDR3: TGTGCCAGCAGTTTATTCGGGGACGGCTACACCTTC.